This T cell receptor (beta chain) originates from a study of blood T cell repertoires in COVID-19. Study at large: Sources were T cells, B-cell-depleted T cells, or PBMCs; the material itself was cDNA or gDNA.

Per the authors' pipeline: Reference gene primer amplification in the assay estimated nucleated cell counts. Produced via immunoSEQ multiplex PCR; TCRdb's table is partial and in-frame only. D and trimming come from the DNA, and the V and J calls and clone size come from that table. The sample includes 150,000 to 200,000 clones, roughly 87% of them seen just once. This clonotype was sampled from a woman aged 40 to 50 with acute or convalescent COVID-19. Sample: peripheral blood.

CDR3 bases: TGCGCCAGCAGCTTGGGCCCGACAGGGGTGACTGGAAACACCATATATTTT. Translated, it gives CASSLGPTGVTGNTIYF. The V gene is TRBV5-1, the J gene TRBJ1-3; 8 bases align to TRBD1. This CDR3 spans 17 amino acids. Trimming took 0 bases from V and 2 from J; bases not matched to a gene: 7. Germline values: CDR1 SGHRS, CDR2 YFSETQ.